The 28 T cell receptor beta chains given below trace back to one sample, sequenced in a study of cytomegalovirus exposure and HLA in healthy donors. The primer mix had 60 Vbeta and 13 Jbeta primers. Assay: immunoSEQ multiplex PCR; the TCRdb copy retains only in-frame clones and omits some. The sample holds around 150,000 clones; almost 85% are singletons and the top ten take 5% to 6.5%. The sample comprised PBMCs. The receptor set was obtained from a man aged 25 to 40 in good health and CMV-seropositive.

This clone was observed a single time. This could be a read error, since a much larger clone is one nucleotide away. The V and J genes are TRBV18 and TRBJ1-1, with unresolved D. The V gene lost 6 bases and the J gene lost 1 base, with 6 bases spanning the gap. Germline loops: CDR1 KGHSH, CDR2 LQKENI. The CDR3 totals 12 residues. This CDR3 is CASSRGNTEAFF. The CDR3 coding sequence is TGTGCCAGCTCGCGAGGGAACACTGAAGCTTTCTTT.

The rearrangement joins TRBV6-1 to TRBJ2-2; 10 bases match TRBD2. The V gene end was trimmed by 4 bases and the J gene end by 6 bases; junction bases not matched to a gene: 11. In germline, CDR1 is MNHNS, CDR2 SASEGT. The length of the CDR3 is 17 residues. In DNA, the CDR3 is TGTGCCAGCAGTGCTTTAGGAGCGGGAGGGCCCTCCGGGGAGCTGTTTTTT. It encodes CASSALGAGGPSGELFF.

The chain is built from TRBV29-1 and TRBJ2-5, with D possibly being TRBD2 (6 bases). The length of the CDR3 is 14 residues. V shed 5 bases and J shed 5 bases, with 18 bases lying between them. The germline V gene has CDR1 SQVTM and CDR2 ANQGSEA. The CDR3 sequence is CSVTPETRYETQYF. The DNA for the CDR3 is TGCAGCGTTACCCCCGAGACTAGATACGAGACCCAGTACTTC.

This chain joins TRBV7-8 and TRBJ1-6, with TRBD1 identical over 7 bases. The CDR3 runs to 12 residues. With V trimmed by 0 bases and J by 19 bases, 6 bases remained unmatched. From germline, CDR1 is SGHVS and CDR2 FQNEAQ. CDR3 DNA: TGTGCCAGCAGCTTAGCAGGGGACAGCTTTCACTTT. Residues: CASSLAGDSFHF. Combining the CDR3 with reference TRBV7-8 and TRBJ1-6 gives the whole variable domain GAGVSQSPRYKVAKRGQDVALRCDPISGHVSLFWYQQALGQGPEFLTYFQNEAQLDKSGLPSDRFFAERPEGSVSTLKIQRTQQEDSAVYLCASSLAGDSFHFGNGTRLTVT.

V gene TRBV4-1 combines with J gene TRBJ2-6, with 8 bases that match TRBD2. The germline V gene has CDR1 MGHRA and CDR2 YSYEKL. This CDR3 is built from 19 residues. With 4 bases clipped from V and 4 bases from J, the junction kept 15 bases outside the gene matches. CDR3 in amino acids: CASSRKLADHPWGANVLTF. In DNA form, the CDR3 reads TGCGCCAGCAGCCGGAAACTAGCGGACCATCCCTGGGGGGCCAACGTCCTGACTTTC.

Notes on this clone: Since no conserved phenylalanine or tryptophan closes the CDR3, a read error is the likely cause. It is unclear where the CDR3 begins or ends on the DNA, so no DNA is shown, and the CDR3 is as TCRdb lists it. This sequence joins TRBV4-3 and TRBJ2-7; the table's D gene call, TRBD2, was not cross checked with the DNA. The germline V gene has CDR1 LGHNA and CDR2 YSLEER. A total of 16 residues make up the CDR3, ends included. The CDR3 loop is CASSRTSGTPSYEQSC.

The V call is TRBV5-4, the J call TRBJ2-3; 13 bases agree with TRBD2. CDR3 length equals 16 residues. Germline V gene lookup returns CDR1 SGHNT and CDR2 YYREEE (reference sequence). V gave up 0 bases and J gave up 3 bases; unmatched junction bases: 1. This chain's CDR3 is CASSLEGLAGTDTQYF. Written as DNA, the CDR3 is TGTGCCAGCAGCTTGGAGGGACTAGCGGGAACAGATACGCAGTATTTT.

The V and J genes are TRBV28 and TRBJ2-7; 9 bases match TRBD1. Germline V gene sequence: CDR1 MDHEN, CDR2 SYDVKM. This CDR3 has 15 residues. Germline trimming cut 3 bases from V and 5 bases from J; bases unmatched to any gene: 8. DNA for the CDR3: TGTGCCAGCAGTTTCTTAGGGACAGGGTTCGACGAGCAGTACTTC. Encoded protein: CASSFLGTGFDEQYF.

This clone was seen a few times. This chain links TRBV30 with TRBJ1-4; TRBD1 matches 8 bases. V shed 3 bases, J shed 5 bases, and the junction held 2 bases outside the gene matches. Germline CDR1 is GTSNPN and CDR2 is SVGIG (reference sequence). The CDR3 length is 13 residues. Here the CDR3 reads CAWRGDRNEKLFF. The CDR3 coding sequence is TGTGCCTGGAGAGGGGACAGGAATGAAAAACTGTTTTTT. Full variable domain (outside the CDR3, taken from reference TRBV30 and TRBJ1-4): SQTIHQWPATLVQPVGSPLSLECTVEGTSNPNLYWYRQAAGRGLQLLFYSVGIGQISSEVPQNLSASRPQDRQFILSSKKLLLSDSGFYLCAWRGDRNEKLFFGSGTQLSVL.

This chain's CDR3 is CAQSSGSSYEQYF. CDR3 coding DNA: TGTGCCCAGAGCAGCGGCAGCTCCTACGAGCAGTACTTC. The rearrangement uses TRBV30 and TRBJ2-7; D is perhaps TRBD2 (5 bases). V lost 8 bases to trimming and J lost 0 bases, with 14 bases between them. The CDR3 sequence is 13 residues long. Per germline, CDR1 GTSNPN and CDR2 SVGIG (reference sequence).

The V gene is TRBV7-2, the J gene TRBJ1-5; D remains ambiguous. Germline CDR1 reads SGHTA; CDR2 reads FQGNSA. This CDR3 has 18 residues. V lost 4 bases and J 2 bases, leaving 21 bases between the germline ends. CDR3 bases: TGTGCCAGCAGCTCGTTTCGGACGGCAGACGGGGGCAATCAGCCCCAGCATTTT. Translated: CASSSFRTADGGNQPQHF.

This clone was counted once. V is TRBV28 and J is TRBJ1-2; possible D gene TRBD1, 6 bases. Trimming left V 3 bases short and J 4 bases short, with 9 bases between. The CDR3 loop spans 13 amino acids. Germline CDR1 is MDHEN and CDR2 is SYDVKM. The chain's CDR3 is CASSLPRGYGYTF. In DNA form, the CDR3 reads TGTGCCAGCAGTTTGCCCAGGGGCTATGGCTACACCTTC.

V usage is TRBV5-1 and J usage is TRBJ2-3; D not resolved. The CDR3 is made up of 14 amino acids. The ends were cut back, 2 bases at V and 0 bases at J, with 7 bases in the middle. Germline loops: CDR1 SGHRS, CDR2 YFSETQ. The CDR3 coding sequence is TGCGCCAGCAGCTTACAAAAAAGCACAGATACGCAGTATTTT. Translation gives CASSLQKSTDTQYF. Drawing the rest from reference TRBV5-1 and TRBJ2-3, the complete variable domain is KAGVTQTPRYLIKTRGQQVTLSCSPISGHRSVSWYQQTPGQGLQFLFEYFSETQRNKGNFPGRFSGRQFSNSRSEMNVSTLELGDSALYLCASSLQKSTDTQYFGPGTRLTVL.

The CDR3 nucleotides read TGTGCCAGCAGCCTTGGCGGGGGGGGCCACACCATATATTTT. Translated, it gives CASSLGGGGHTIYF. The J gene is TRBJ1-3, the V gene TRBV7-6; maybe TRBD1 (6 bases). The germline gives CDR1 SGHVS, CDR2 FNYEAQ. The CDR3 contains 14 residues. Trimming left V 5 bases short and J 8 bases short, with 16 bases between.

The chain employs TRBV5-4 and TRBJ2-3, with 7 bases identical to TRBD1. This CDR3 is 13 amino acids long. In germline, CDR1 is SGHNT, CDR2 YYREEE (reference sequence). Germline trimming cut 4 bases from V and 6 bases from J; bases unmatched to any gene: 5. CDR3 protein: CASSPQQGDTQYF. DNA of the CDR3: TGTGCCAGCAGCCCTCAACAGGGGGATACGCAGTATTTT.

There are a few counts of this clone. The CDR3 nucleotides read TGTGCCAGCAGTCGGACAGGGGGAGCCTACGAGCAGTACTTC. This translates into CASSRTGGAYEQYF. The V call is TRBV27, the J call TRBJ2-7; 10 positions match TRBD1. The J segment lost 2 bases and the V segment lost 5 bases, leaving 3 bases of the junction unmatched. CDR1 and CDR2 (germline): MNHEY, SMNVEV (reference sequence). This CDR3 has 14 amino acids.

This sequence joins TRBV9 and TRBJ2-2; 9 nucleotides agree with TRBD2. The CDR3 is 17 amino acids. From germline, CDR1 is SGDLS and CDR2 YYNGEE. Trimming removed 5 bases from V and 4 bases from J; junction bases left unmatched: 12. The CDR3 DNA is TGTGCCAGCAGTCCTACGGGCGGGGGGGCCGGCACCGGGGAGCTGTTTTTT. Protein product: CASSPTGGGAGTGELFF.

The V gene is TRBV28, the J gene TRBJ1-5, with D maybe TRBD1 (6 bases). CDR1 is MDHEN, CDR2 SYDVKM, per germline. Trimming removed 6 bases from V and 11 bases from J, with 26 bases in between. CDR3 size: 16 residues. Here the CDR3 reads CASSPPQQGRRSAQHF. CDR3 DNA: TGTGCCAGCAGCCCCCCCCAACAGGGAAGGAGATCAGCCCAGCATTTT.

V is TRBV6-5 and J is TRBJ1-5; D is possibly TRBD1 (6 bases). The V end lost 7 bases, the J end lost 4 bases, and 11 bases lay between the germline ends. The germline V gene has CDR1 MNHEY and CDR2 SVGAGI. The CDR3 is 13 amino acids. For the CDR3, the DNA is TGTGCCAGCAAGGCAGGGACAAATCAGCCCCAGCATTTT. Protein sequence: CASKAGTNQPQHF.

The CDR3 nucleotides read TGTGCCAGCACCCCGGGACAGAACACCGGGGAGCTGTTTTTT. Translation gives CASTPGQNTGELFF. The genes are TRBV6-6 and TRBJ2-2, with D tentatively TRBD1 (6 bases). V dropped 7 bases and J dropped 1 base, with 10 bases sitting between them. This CDR3 is 14 amino acids long. Germline V gene sequence: CDR1 MNHNY, CDR2 SVGAGI (reference sequence).

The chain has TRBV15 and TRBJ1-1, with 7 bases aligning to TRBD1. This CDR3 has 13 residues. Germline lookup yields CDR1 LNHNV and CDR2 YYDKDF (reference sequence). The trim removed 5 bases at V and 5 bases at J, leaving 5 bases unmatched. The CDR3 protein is CATSEQGRTEAFF. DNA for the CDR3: TGTGCCACCAGCGAACAGGGGAGAACTGAAGCTTTCTTT. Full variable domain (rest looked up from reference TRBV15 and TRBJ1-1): DAMVIQNPRYQVTQFGKPVTLSCSQTLNHNVMYWYQQKSSQAPKLLFHYYDKDFNNEADTPDNFQSRRPNTSFCFLDIRSPGLGDTAMYLCATSEQGRTEAFFGQGTRLTVV.

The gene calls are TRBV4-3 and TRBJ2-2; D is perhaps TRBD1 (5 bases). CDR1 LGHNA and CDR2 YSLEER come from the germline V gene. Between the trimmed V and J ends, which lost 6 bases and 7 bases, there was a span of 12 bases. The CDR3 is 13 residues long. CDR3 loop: CASRGPGNGELFF. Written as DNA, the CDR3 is TGCGCCAGCAGGGGGCCGGGTAACGGGGAGCTGTTTTTT.

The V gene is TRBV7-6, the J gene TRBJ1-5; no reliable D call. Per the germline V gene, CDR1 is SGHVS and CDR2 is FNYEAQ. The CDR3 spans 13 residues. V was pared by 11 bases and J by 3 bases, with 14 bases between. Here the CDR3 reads CAEDSHTNQPQHF. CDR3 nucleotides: TGTGCCGAAGACTCTCACACCAATCAGCCCCAGCATTTT.

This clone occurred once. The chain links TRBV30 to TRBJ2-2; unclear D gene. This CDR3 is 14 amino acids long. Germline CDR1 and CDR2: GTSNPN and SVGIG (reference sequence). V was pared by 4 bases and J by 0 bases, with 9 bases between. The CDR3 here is CAWMAASNTGELFF. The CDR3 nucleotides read TGTGCCTGGATGGCGGCCTCGAACACCGGGGAGCTGTTTTTT.

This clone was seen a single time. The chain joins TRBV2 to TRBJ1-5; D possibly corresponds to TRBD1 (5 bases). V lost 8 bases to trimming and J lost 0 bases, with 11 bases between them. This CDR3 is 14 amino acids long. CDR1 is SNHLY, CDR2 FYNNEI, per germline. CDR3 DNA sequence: TGTGCCAGCGGGGAGGGGCATAGCAATCAGCCCCAGCATTTT. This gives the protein CASGEGHSNQPQHF.

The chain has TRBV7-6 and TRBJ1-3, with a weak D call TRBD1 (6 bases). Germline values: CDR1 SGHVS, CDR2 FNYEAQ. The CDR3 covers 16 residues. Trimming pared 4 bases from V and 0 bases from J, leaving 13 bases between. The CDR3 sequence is CASSSDRFGSGNTIYF. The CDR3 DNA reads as TGTGCCAGCAGCTCAGACAGGTTTGGCTCTGGAAACACCATATATTTT.

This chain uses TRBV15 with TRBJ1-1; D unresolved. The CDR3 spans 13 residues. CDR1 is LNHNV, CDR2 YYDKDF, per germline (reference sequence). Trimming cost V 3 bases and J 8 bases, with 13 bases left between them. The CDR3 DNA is TGTGCCACCAGCAGGGAGAGGATCGGGGAAGCTTTCTTT. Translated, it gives CATSRERIGEAFF.

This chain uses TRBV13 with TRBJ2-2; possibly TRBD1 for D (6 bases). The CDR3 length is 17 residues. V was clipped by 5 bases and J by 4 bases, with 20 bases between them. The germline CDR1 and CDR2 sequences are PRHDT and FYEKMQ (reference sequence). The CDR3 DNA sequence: TGTGCCAGCAGCCCCAAAGGTTGGGACACCCCCACCGGGGAGCTGTTTTTT. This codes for CASSPKGWDTPTGELFF. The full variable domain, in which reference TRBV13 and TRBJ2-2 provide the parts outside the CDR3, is AAGVIQSPRHLIKEKRETATLKCYPIPRHDTVYWYQQGPGQDPQFLISFYEKMQSDKGSIPDRFSAQQFSDYHSELNMSSLELGDSALYFCASSPKGWDTPTGELFFGEGSRLTVL.